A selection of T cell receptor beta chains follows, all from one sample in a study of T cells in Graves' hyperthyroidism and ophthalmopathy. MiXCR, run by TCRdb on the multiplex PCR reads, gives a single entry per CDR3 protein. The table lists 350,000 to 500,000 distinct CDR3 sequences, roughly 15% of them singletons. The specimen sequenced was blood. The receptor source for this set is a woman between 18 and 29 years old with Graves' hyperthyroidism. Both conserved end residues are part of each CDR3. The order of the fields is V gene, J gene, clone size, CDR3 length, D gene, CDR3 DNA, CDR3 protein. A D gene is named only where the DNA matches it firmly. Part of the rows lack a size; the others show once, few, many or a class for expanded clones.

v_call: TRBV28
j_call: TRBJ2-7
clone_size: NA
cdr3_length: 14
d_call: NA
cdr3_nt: TGTGCCAGCGTCCCGGTTGAGACGAGCTACGAGCAGTACTTC
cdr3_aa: CASVPVETSYEQYF

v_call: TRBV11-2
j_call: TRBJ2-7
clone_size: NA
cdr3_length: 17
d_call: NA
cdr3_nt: TGTGCCTGCAGCTTCGGGTCCCCCCTTCGTCTGGGTTACGAGCAGTACTTC
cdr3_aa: CACSFGSPLRLGYEQYF

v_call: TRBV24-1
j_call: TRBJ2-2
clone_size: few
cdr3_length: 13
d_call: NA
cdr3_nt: TGTGCCACCGGCAGGGGGGACACCGGGGAGCTGTTTTTT
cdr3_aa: CATGRGDTGELFF

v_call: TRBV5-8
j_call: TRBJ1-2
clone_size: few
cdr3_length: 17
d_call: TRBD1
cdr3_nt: TGTGCCAGCAGCTGGGCCGGGACAGGGGGCCGGGACTATGGCTACACCTTC
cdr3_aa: CASSWAGTGGRDYGYTF

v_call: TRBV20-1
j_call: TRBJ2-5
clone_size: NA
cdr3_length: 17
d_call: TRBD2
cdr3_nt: TGCAGTGCTAGAGATGGAGGGACTAGCTCCTATGGGGAGACCCAGTACTTC
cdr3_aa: CSARDGGTSSYGETQYF

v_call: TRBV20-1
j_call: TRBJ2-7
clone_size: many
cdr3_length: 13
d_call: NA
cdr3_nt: TGCAGTGCTGGCGGGAATTCCCAATACGAGCAGTACTTC
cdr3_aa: CSAGGNSQYEQYF

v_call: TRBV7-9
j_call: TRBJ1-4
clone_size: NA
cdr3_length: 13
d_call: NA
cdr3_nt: TGTGCCAGCAGCCGGACCCCTAATGAAAAACTGTTTTTT
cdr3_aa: CASSRTPNEKLFF

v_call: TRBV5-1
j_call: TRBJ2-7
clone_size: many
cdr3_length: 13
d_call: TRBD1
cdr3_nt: TGCGCCAGCACTCGGACAGGGGGGTACGAGCAGTACTTC
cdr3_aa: CASTRTGGYEQYF

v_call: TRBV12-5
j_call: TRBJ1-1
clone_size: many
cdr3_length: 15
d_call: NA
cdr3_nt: TGTGCTAGTGGTTTGGTACTAGGGCCGGAGGTTGAAGCTTTCTTT
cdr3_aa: CASGLVLGPEVEAFF

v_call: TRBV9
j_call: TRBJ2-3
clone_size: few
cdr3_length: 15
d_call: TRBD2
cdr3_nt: TGTGCCAGCAGCGCTAGCGGGAGGGCGCCAGATACGCAGTATTTT
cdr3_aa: CASSASGRAPDTQYF

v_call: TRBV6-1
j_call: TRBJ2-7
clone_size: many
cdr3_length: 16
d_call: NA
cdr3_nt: TGTGCCAGCAGTGCGAACGTTCGGGGAGCATCCTACGAGCAGTACTTC
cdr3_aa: CASSANVRGASYEQYF

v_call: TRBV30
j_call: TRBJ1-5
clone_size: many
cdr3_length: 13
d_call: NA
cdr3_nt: TGTGCCTGGAGTCCCGCCGGGACTTCGCCCCAGCATTTT
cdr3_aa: CAWSPAGTSPQHF

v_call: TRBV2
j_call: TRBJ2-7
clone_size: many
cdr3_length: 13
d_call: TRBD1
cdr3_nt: TGTGCCAGCATGACAGGGCCTCCCTACGAGCAGTACTTC
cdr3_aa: CASMTGPPYEQYF

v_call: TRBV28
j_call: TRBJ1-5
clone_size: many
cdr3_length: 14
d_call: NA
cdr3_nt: TGTGCCAGCACCCTGTGGGGGGCGTATCAGCCCCAGCATTTT
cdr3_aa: CASTLWGAYQPQHF

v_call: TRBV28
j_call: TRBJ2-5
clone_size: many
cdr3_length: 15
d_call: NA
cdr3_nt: TGTGCCAGCAGTTCCATCCTAGCGCGCCAAGAGACCCAGTACTTC
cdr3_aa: CASSSILARQETQYF